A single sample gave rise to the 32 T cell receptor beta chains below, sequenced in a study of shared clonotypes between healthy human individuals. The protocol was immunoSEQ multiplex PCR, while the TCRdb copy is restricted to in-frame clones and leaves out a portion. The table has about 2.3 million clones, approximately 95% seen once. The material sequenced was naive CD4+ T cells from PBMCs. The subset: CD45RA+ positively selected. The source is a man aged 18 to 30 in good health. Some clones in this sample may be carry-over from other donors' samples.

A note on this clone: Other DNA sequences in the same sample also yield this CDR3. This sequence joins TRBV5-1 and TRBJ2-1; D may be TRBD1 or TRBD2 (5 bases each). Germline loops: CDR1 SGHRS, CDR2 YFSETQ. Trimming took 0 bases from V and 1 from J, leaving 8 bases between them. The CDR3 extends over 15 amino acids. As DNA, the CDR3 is TGCGCCAGCAGCTTGGTGGGGGAGTCCTACAATGAGCAGTTCTTC. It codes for CASSLVGESYNEQFF.

In DNA form, the CDR3 reads TGTGCCAGCAGTGGGACACACAGCTTAGGCACTGAAGCTTTCTTT. As protein: CASSGTHSLGTEAFF. The genes are TRBV5-6 and TRBJ1-1, with D perhaps matching TRBD1 (6 bases). V gave up 5 bases and J gave up 4 bases, with 18 bases separating them. From germline, CDR1 is SGHDT and CDR2 YYEEEE. The CDR3 covers 15 residues.

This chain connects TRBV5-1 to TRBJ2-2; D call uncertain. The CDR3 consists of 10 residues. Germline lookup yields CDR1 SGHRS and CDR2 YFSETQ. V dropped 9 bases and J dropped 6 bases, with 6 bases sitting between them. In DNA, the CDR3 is TGCGCCACGCCCCCCGGGGAGCTGTTTTTT. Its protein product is CATPPGELFF.

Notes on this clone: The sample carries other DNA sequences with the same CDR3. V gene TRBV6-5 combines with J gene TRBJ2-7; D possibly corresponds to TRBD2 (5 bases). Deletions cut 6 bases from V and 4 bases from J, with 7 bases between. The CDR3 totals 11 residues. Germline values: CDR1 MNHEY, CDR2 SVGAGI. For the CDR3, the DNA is TGTGCCAGCAGAAGGGAGTACGAGCAGTACTTC. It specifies CASRREYEQYF.

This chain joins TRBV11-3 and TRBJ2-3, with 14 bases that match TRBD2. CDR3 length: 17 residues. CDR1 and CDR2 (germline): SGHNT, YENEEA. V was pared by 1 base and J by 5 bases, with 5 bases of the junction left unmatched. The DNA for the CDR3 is TGTGCCAGCAGCTTAGGACTAGCGGGAGGGCATGAAGATACGCAGTATTTT. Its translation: CASSLGLAGGHEDTQYF. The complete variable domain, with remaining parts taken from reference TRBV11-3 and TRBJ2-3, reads EAGVVQSPRYKIIEKKQPVAFWCNPISGHNTLYWYLQNLGQGPELLIRYENEEAVDDSQLPKDRFSAERLKGVDSTLKIQPAELGDSAVYLCASSLGLAGGHEDTQYFGPGTRLTVL.

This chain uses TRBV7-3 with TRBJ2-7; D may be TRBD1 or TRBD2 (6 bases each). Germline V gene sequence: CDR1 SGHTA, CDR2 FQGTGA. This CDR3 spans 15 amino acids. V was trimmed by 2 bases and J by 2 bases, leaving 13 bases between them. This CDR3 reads CASSLSGALPYEQYF. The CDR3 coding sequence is TGTGCCAGCAGCTTATCGGGGGCGCTTCCCTACGAGCAGTACTTC.

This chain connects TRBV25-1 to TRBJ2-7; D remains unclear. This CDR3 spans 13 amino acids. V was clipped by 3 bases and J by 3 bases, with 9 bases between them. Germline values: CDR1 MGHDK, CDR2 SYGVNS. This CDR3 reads CASSEQEFYEQYF. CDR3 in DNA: TGTGCCAGCAGTGAGCAGGAATTCTACGAGCAGTACTTC.

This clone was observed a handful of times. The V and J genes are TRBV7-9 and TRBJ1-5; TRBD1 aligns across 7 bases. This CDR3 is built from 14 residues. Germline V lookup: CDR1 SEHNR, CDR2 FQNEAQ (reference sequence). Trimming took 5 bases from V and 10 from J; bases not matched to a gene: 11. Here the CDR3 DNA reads TGTGCCAGCAGCCCCACCGGGACAGCGGTTCCCCAGCATTTT. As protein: CASSPTGTAVPQHF.

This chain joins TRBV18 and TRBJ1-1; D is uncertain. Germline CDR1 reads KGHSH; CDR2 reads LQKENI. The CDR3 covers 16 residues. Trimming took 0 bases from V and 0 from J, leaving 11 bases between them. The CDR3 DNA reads TGTGCCAGCTCACCACCGGTAACCAGAGTGAACACTGAAGCTTTCTTT. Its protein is CASSPPVTRVNTEAFF.

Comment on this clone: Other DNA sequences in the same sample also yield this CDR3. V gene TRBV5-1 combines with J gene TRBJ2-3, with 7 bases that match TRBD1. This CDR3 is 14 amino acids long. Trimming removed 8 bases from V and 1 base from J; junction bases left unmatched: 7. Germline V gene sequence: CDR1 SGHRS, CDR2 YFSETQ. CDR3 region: CASSNQGGTDTQYF. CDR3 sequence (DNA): TGCGCCAGTTCAAACCAGGGGGGCACAGATACGCAGTATTTT.

The CDR3 sequence: CASSSASTDTQYF. The CDR3, as DNA: TGTGCCAGCAGCTCTGCAAGCACAGATACGCAGTATTTT. The chain has TRBV11-3 and TRBJ2-3; D uncertain. Germline CDR1 SGHNT, CDR2 YENEEA. The CDR3 consists of 13 residues. Trimming took 4 bases from V and 0 from J, leaving 5 bases between them.

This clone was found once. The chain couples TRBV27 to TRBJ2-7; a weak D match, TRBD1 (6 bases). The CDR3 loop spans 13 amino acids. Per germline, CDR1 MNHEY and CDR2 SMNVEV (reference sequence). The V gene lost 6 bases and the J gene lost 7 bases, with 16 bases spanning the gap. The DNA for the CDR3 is TGTGCCAGCAGCAAACAGGGACCGTGGGAGCAGTACTTC. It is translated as CASSKQGPWEQYF.

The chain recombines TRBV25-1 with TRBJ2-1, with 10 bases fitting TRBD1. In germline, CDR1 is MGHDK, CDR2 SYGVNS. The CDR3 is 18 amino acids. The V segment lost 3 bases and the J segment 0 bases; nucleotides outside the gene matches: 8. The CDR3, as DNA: TGTGCCAGCAGTGAGACGCCGGGACAGGGGAACTCCTACAATGAGCAGTTCTTC. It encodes CASSETPGQGNSYNEQFF.

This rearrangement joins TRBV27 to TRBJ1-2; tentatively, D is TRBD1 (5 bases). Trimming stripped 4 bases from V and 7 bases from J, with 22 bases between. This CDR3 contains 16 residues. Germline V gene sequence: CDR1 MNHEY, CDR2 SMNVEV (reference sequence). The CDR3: CASSSRAPRGSAGYTF. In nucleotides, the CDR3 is TGTGCCAGCAGTTCCCGGGCCCCACGGGGGAGCGCTGGCTACACCTTC.

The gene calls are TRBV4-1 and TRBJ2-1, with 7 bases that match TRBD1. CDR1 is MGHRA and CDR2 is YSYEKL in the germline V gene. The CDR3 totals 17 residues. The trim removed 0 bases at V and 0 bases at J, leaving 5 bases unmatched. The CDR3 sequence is CASSQDTGVFSYNEQFF. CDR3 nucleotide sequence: TGCGCCAGCAGCCAAGATACAGGGGTCTTCTCCTACAATGAGCAGTTCTTC.

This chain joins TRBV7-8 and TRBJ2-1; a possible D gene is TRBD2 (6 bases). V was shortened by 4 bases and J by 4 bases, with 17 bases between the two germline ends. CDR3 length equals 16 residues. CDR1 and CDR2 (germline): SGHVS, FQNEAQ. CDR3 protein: CASSWMGGGPYNEQFF. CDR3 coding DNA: TGTGCCAGCAGCTGGATGGGAGGCGGCCCTTACAATGAGCAGTTCTTC.

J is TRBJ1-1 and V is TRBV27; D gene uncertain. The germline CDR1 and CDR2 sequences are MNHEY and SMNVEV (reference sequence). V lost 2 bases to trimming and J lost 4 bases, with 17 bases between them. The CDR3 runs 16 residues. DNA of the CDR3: TGTGCCAGCAGTTTACGCACCCGGACCCGAACCACTGAAGCTTTCTTT. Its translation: CASSLRTRTRTTEAFF.

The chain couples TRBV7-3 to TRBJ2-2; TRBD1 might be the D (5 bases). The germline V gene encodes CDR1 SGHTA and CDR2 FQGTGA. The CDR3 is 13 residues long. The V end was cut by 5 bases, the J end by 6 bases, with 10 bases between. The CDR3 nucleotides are TGTGCCAGCAGCGAACAGGCACCCGGGGAGCTGTTTTTT. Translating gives CASSEQAPGELFF.

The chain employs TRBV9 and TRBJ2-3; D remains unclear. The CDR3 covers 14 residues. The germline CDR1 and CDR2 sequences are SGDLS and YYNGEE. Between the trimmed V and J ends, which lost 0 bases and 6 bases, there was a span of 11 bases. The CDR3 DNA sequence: TGTGCCAGCAGCGTAGTAGCATCTCGCGATACGCAGTATTTT. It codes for CASSVVASRDTQYF.

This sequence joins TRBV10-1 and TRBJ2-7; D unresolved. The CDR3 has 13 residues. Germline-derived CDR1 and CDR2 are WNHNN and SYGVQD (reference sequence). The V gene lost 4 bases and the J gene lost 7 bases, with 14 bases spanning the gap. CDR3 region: CASSGPNLMEQYF. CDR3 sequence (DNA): TGCGCCAGCAGTGGGCCGAATCTTATGGAGCAGTACTTC.

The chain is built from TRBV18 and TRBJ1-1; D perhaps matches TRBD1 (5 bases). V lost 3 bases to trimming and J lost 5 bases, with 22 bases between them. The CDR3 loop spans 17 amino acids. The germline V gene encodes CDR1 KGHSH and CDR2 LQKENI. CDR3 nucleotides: TGTGCCAGCTCACCCATGTTTCTTAGGGTCGGGGGAACTGAAGCTTTCTTT. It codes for CASSPMFLRVGGTEAFF.

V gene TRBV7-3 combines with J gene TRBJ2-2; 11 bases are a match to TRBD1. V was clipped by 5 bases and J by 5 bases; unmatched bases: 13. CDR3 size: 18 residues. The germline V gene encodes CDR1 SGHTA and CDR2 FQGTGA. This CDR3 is CASSQTSTGTGGTGELFF. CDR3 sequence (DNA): TGTGCCAGCAGCCAAACTTCGACCGGGACAGGGGGGACCGGGGAGCTGTTTTTT.

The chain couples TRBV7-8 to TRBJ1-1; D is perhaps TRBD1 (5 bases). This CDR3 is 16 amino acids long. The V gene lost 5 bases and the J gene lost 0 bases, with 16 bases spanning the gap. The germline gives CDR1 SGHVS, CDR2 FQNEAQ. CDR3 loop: CASSPGRGGLNTEAFF. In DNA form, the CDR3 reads TGTGCCAGCAGCCCCGGTAGGGGCGGGCTGAACACTGAAGCTTTCTTT.

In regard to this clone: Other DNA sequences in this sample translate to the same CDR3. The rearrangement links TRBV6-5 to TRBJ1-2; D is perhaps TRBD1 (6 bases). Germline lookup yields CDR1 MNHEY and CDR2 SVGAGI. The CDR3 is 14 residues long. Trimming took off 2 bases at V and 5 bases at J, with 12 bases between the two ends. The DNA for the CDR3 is TGTGCCAGCAGTTACGGGCAGGGGACTTATGGCTACACCTTC. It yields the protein CASSYGQGTYGYTF.

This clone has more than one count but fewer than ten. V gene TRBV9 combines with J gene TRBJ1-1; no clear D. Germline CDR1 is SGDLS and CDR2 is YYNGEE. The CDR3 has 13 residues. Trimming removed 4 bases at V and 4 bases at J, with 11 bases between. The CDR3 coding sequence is TGTGCCAGCAGCCCCAAGGGAGGCACTGAAGCTTTCTTT. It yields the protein CASSPKGGTEAFF.

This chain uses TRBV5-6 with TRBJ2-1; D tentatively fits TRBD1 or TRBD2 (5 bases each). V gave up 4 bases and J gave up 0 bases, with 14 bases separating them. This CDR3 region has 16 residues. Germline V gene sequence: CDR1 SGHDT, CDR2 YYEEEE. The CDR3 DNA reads TGTGCCAGCAGCGGGACGGGCCAATACTCCTACAATGAGCAGTTCTTC. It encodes CASSGTGQYSYNEQFF.

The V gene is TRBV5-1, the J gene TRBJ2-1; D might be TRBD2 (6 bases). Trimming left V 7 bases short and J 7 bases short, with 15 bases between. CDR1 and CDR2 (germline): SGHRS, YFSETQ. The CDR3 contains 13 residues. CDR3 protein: CASHSPGENEQFF. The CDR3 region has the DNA TGCGCCAGCCACTCCCCGGGAGAGAATGAGCAGTTCTTC.

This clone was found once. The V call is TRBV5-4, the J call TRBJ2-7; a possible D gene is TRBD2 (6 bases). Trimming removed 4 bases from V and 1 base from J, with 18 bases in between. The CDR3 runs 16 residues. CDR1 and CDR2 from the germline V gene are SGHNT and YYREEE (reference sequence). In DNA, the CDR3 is TGTGCCAGCAGCCCTGCCGGGACTCCTTCGTCCTACGAGCAGTACTTC. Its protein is CASSPAGTPSSYEQYF.

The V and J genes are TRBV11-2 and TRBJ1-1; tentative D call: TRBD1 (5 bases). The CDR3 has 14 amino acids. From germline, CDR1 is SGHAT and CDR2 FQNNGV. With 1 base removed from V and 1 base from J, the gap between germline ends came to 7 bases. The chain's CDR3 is CASSLAGSNTEAFF. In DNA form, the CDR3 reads TGTGCCAGCAGCTTAGCAGGGTCGAACACTGAAGCTTTCTTT.

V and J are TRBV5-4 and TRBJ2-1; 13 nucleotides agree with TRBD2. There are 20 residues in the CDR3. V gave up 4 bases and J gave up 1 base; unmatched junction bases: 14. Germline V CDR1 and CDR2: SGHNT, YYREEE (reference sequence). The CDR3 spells CASSRGGRLAGGLSYNEQFF. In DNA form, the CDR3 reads TGTGCCAGCAGCAGGGGAGGCCGACTAGCGGGAGGCCTATCCTACAATGAGCAGTTCTTC.

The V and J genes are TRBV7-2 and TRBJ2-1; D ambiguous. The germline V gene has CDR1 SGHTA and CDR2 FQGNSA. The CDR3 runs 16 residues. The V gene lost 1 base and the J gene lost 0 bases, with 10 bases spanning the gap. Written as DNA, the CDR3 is TGTGCCAGCAGCTTAGATTACGGTAGCTCCTACAATGAGCAGTTCTTC. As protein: CASSLDYGSSYNEQFF.

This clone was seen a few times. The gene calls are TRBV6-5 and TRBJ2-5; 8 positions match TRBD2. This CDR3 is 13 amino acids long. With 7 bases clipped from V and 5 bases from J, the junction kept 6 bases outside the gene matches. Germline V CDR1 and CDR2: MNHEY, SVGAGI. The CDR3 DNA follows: TGTGCCAGCACCGGAGCGGGAGTGGAGACCCAGTACTTC. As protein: CASTGAGVETQYF.